This TCR beta chain came from a study of blood T cell repertoires in COVID-19. Study overall: Sites across the United States, Italy and Spain contributed samples from acute and convalescent COVID-19. Sources were T cells, B-cell-depleted T cells, or PBMCs; the material itself was cDNA or gDNA.

Original handling: Nucleated cell counts were estimated from reference gene primer amplification. Method: immunoSEQ multiplex PCR; TCRdb's copy keeps in-frame clones and lacks some. That table gives V, J and clone size, and the DNA gave D and trimming. Of 200,000 to 250,000 clones in the sample, 86% are singletons; the top ten hold 2.2%. The CDR3 extends over 15 amino acids. Trimming cost V 5 bases and J 5 bases; bases outside gene matches: 7. Germline CDR1 SGHTA, CDR2 FQGTGA. This sequence was found in a woman in her forties or fifties with acute or convalescent COVID-19. Sequencing was done on a sample of peripheral blood. The rearrangement links TRBV7-3 to TRBJ2-1, with 9 bases matching TRBD1. The CDR3 nucleotides read TGTGCCAGCAGCGCAATCGGGACAGGGAACAATGAGCAGTTCTTC. This sequence encodes CASSAIGTGNNEQFF.